These 20 T cell receptor beta chains were sequenced from one sample in a study of cytomegalovirus exposure and HLA in healthy donors. Here immunoSEQ multiplex PCR was the method, and the copy in TCRdb shows in-frame clones only, minus some. The sample lists 200,000 to 250,000 clones, around 86% occurring once. Specimen: PBMCs. The receptors here all came from a young woman in good health and CMV-seropositive.

This sequence joins TRBV9 and TRBJ1-3, with D tentatively TRBD1 (5 bases). Germline assignment: CDR1 SGDLS and CDR2 YYNGEE. CDR3 length: 17 amino acids. V was clipped by 0 bases and J by 2 bases, with 15 bases between them. The CDR3 loop reads CASSVGLQGRAGNTIYF. The DNA of the CDR3 is TGTGCCAGCAGCGTAGGTCTGCAGGGAAGGGCTGGAAACACCATATATTTT.

The chain uses TRBV11-2 and TRBJ2-1; 13 nucleotides agree with TRBD2. Germline V gene data show CDR1 as SGHAT and CDR2 as FQNNGV. This CDR3 has 17 amino acids. V trimming: 4 bases; J trimming: 2 bases; junction bases outside the gene matches: 5. CDR3 coding DNA: TGTGCCAGCAGCTCCCCGACTAGCGGGAGGACCTACAATGAGCAGTTCTTC. Translation gives CASSSPTSGRTYNEQFF.

The J gene is TRBJ1-2, the V gene TRBV30; D possibly corresponds to TRBD1 (5 bases). From germline, CDR1 is GTSNPN and CDR2 SVGIG (reference sequence). This CDR3 contains 14 residues. V lost 0 bases to trimming and J lost 2 bases, with 10 bases between them. This chain's CDR3 is CAWSVQRGNYGYTF. DNA for the CDR3: TGTGCCTGGAGTGTACAAAGGGGCAACTATGGCTACACCTTC.

The chain has TRBV5-4 and TRBJ2-7, with 8 bases identical to TRBD1. Germline CDR1 is SGHNT and CDR2 is YYREEE (reference sequence). The CDR3 totals 15 residues. V shed 0 bases and J 6 bases; nucleotides not matched to a gene: 8. DNA for the CDR3: TGTGCCAGCAGCTTGGCCCGGGACAGGCCCGCCGAGCAGTACTTC. Its translation is CASSLARDRPAEQYF.

The rearrangement uses TRBV30 and TRBJ2-7, with 7 bases that match TRBD1. The CDR3 length is 14 residues. The germline V gene encodes CDR1 GTSNPN and CDR2 SVGIG (reference sequence). J gave up 2 bases and V 0 bases, and 4 bases lay outside the gene matches. The CDR3 region has the DNA TGTGCCTGGAGTGTAAGGGGGCTTACCTACGAGCAGTACTTC. As protein: CAWSVRGLTYEQYF.

The chain uses TRBV25-1 and TRBJ2-7, with D unresolved. Trimming stripped 4 bases from V and 7 bases from J, with 14 bases between. CDR3 length: 13 amino acids. Germline loops: CDR1 MGHDK, CDR2 SYGVNS. In DNA form, the CDR3 reads TGTGCCAGCAGTGTCGCTGGGCAGATAGAGCAGTACTTC. Its protein is CASSVAGQIEQYF.

This chain links TRBV7-2 with TRBJ2-5, with no clear D. CDR1 and CDR2 (germline): SGHTA, FQGNSA. CDR3 length: 15 amino acids. V lost 2 bases to trimming and J lost 5 bases, with 15 bases between them. The CDR3 is CASSLMSAARETQYF. The CDR3 DNA follows: TGTGCCAGCAGCTTAATGTCTGCGGCCCGCGAGACCCAGTACTTC.

This chain connects TRBV4-1 to TRBJ1-3; 7 bases line up with TRBD1. The V and J ends lost 3 bases and 0 bases, in that order; junction bases with no gene match: 5. CDR3 length: 16 amino acids. Germline V CDR1 and CDR2: MGHRA, YSYEKL. CDR3 sequence reads: CASSQRTGLSGNTIYF. In nucleotides, the CDR3 is TGCGCCAGCAGCCAGAGGACAGGACTCTCTGGAAACACCATATATTTT.

CDR3 sequence reads: CASLTQRDYEQYF. The CDR3 bases are TGTGCCAGCCTTACCCAGCGGGACTACGAGCAGTACTTC. The chain couples TRBV28 to TRBJ2-7; 7 bases match TRBD2. The junction had 7 bases not matched to a gene; V was cut back by 8 bases and J by 3 bases. The CDR3 has 13 residues. From germline, CDR1 is MDHEN and CDR2 SYDVKM.

The V call is TRBV9, the J call TRBJ1-3; unclear D gene. The CDR3 runs 17 residues. Trimming shortened V by 5 bases and J by 0 bases, and 18 bases separated the two germline ends. From germline, CDR1 is SGDLS and CDR2 YYNGEE. CDR3 sequence reads: CASSRGQALNSGNTIYF. Here the CDR3 DNA reads TGTGCCAGCAGTCGGGGTCAGGCGTTAAACTCTGGAAACACCATATATTTT. Based on the CDR3 plus reference TRBV9 and TRBJ1-3, the full variable domain is DSGVTQTPKHLITATGQRVTLRCSPRSGDLSVYWYQQSLDQGLQFLIQYYNGEERAKGNILERFSAQQFPDLHSELNLSSLELGDSALYFCASSRGQALNSGNTIYFGEGSWLTVV.

This chain joins TRBV28 and TRBJ2-7, with 8 bases identical to TRBD1. Germline CDR1 reads MDHEN; CDR2 reads SYDVKM. V lost 5 bases and J lost 4; bases outside the gene matches: 7. This CDR3 comprises 14 residues. This CDR3 is CASSLGQGMYEQYF. Here the CDR3 DNA reads TGTGCCAGCAGTCTAGGACAGGGAATGTACGAGCAGTACTTC.

The chain has TRBV29-1 and TRBJ2-1; D is perhaps TRBD1 (5 bases). CDR1 is SQVTM, CDR2 ANQGSEA, per germline. V lost 4 bases to trimming and J lost 3 bases, with 16 bases between them. The CDR3 loop spans 15 amino acids. The CDR3 DNA is TGCAGCGTTGGCCCCAGGGAAGCCCTCTACAATGAGCAGTTCTTC. This encodes CSVGPREALYNEQFF.

The chain has TRBV30 and TRBJ1-1; unclear D gene. The V gene lost 5 bases and the J gene lost 7 bases, with 11 bases spanning the gap. The CDR3 sequence is 11 residues long. CDR1 is GTSNPN and CDR2 is SVGIG in the germline V gene (reference sequence). CDR3 bases: TGTGCCTGGTGTACAGTTGTTGAAGCTTTCTTT. This sequence encodes CAWCTVVEAFF.

The J gene is TRBJ2-7, the V gene TRBV19, with D possibly TRBD2 on 5 matching bases. The CDR3 is 17 residues long. V lost 0 bases and J lost 9, with 24 bases in between. CDR1 and CDR2 (germline): LNHDA, SQIVND (reference sequence). The CDR3 protein is CASSIDPPLREWVRQYF. The CDR3 bases are TGTGCCAGTAGTATAGATCCCCCCCTCCGGGAATGGGTGCGGCAGTACTTC.

The rearrangement links TRBV29-1 to TRBJ2-7, with 8 bases that match TRBD1. Germline lookup yields CDR1 SQVTM and CDR2 ANQGSEA. The CDR3 is 14 amino acids. V lost 1 base, J lost 5 bases, and 7 bases stayed unmatched. CDR3 residues: CSVEVQGVGDEQYF. CDR3 DNA sequence: TGCAGCGTTGAAGTACAGGGGGTAGGTGACGAGCAGTACTTC.

This rearrangement joins TRBV19 to TRBJ2-7; the match to TRBD1 covers 9 bases. Germline-derived CDR1 and CDR2 are LNHDA and SQIVND (reference sequence). There are 15 residues in the CDR3. V was clipped by 4 bases and J by 5 bases; unmatched bases: 9. CDR3 sequence: CASSTWTGEVHEQYF. CDR3 DNA: TGTGCCAGTAGTACCTGGACAGGGGAGGTCCACGAGCAGTACTTC.

This chain joins TRBV11-2 and TRBJ2-7; the match to TRBD2 covers 10 bases. The CDR3 extends over 16 amino acids. With 3 bases clipped from V and 0 bases from J, the junction kept 5 bases outside the gene matches. In germline, CDR1 is SGHAT, CDR2 FQNNGV. CDR3 residues: CASSFITSGISYEQYF. As DNA, the CDR3 is TGTGCCAGCAGCTTTATTACTAGCGGGATCTCCTACGAGCAGTACTTC.

This rearrangement joins TRBV2 to TRBJ2-2; D remains unclear. Trimming cost V 6 bases and J 6 bases, with 8 bases left between them. Germline V gene sequence: CDR1 SNHLY, CDR2 FYNNEI. The CDR3 runs 12 residues. CDR3 nucleotides: TGTGCCAGCAGGCCACCGGCCGGGGAGCTGTTTTTT. This translates into CASRPPAGELFF. Based on the CDR3 plus reference TRBV2 and TRBJ2-2, the full variable domain is EPEVTQTPSHQVTQMGQEVILRCVPISNHLYFYWYRQILGQKVEFLVSFYNNEISEKSEIFDDQFSVERPDGSNFTLKIRSTKLEDSAMYFCASRPPAGELFFGEGSRLTVL.

This clone was seen once. The chain links TRBV5-1 to TRBJ2-1; TRBD2 agrees at 10 bases. With 8 bases clipped from V and 0 bases from J, the junction kept 8 bases outside the gene matches. Germline CDR1 reads SGHRS; CDR2 reads YFSETQ. CDR3 length: 16 amino acids. The CDR3 nucleotides are TGCGCCAGGCCGGGACTAGCGCTCAGCTCCTACAATGAGCAGTTCTTC. It encodes CARPGLALSSYNEQFF. The full variable domain, rest sourced from reference TRBV5-1 and TRBJ2-1, is KAGVTQTPRYLIKTRGQQVTLSCSPISGHRSVSWYQQTPGQGLQFLFEYFSETQRNKGNFPGRFSGRQFSNSRSEMNVSTLELGDSALYLCARPGLALSSYNEQFFGPGTRLTVL.

This chain connects TRBV7-3 to TRBJ2-2; unclear D gene. With 3 bases removed from V and 6 bases from J, the gap between germline ends came to 14 bases. Germline loops: CDR1 SGHTA, CDR2 FQGTGA. The CDR3 has 15 residues. CDR3 coding DNA: TGTGCCAGCAGCTTCCTCCCTGGTGAGGCCGGGGAGCTGTTTTTT. This codes for CASSFLPGEAGELFF.